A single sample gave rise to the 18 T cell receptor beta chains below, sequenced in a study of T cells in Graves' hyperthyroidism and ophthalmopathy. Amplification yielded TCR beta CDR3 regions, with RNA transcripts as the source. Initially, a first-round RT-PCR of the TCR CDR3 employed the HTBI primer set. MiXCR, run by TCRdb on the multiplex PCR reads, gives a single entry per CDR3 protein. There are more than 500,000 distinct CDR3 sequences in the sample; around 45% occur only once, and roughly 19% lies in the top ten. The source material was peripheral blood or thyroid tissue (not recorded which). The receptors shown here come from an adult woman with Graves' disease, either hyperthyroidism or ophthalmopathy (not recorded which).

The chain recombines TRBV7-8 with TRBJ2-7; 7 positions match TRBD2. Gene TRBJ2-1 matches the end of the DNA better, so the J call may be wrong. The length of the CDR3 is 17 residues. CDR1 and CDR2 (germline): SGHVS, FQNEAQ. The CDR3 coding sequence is TGTGCCAGCAGCTTAGGGAGGGGCGGGAGAGGTTGGAATGAGCAGTTCTTC. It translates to CASSLGRGGRGWNEQFF.

The CDR3 sequence is CATSRQGRGELFF. In DNA form, the CDR3 reads TGTGCCACCAGCCGACAGGGGCGCGGGGAGCTGTTTTTT. J is TRBJ2-2 and V is TRBV24-1, with 8 bases that match TRBD1. V was pared by 7 bases and J by 7 bases, with 4 bases of the junction left unmatched. The CDR3 loop spans 13 amino acids. Germline V gene lookup returns CDR1 KGHDR and CDR2 SFDVKD.

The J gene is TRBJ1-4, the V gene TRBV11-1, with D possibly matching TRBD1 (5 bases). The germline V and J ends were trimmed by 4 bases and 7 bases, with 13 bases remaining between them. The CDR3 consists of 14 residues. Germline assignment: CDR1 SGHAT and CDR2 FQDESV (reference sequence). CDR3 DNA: TGTGCCAGCAGCTACCAGGGAACGGTTGAAAAACTGTTTTTT. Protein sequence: CASSYQGTVEKLFF. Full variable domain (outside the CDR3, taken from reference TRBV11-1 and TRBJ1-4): EAEVAQSPRYKITEKSQAVAFWCDPISGHATLYWYRQILGQGPELLVQFQDESVVDDSQLPKDRFSAERLKGVDSTLKIQPAELGDSAMYLCASSYQGTVEKLFFGSGTQLSVL.

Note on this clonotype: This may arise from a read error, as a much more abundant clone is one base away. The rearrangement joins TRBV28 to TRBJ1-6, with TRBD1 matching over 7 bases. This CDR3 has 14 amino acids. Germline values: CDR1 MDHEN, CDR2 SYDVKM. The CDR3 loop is CANSFSFQQGTLHF. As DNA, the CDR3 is TGTGCCAACAGTTTTTCGTTTCAACAGGGGACCCTCCACTTT.

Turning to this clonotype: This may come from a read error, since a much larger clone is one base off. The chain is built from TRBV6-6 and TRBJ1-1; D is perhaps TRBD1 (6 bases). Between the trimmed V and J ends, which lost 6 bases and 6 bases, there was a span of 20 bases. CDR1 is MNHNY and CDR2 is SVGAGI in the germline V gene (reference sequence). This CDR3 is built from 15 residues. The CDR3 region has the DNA TGTGCCAGCAGAATCTACGACAAGGGGGGAGCTGAAGCTTTCTTT. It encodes CASRIYDKGGAEAFF.

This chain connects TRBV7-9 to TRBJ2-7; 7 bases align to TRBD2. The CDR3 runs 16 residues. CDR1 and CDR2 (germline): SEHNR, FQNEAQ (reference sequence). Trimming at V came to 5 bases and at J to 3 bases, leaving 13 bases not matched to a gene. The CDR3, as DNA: TGTGCCAGCAGCCCAATCAGCGGGGCCGCGAGCTACGAGCAGTACTTC. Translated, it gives CASSPISGAASYEQYF.

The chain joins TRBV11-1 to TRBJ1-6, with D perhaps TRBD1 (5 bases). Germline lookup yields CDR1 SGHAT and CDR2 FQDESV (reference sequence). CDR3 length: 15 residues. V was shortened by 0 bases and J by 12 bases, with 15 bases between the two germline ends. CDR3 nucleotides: TGTGCCAGCAGCTTAGCGGGGGGGAGGTTCGTACCCCTCCACTTT. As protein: CASSLAGGRFVPLHF.

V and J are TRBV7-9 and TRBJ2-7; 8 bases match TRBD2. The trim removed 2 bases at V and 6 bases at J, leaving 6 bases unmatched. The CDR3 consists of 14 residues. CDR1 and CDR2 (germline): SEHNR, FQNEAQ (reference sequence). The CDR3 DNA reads TGTGCCAGCAGCTTAAATAGCGGGACCTCCGAGCAGTACTTC. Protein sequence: CASSLNSGTSEQYF.

The CDR3 sequence is CSASPHGSYEQYF. CDR3 nucleotide sequence: TGCAGTGCTAGCCCCCACGGCTCCTACGAGCAGTACTTC. The chain uses TRBV20-1 and TRBJ2-7; D call uncertain. The V end lost 3 bases, the J end lost 0 bases, and 9 bases lay between the germline ends. Germline CDR1 reads DFQATT; CDR2 reads SNEGSKA (reference sequence). The CDR3 sequence is 13 residues long.

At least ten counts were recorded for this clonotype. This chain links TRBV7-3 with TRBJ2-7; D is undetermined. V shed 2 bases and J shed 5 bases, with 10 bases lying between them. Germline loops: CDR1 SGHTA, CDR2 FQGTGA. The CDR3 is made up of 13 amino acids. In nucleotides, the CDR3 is TGTGCCAGCAGCTTAGGGTCCGCGGACGAGCAGTACTTC. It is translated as CASSLGSADEQYF.

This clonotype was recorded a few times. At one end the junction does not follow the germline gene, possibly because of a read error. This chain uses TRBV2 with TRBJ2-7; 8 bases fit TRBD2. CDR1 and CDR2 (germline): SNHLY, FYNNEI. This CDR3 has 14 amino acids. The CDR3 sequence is CACSALRGDYEQYF. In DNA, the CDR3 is TGTGCCTGCAGTGCGTTGCGGGGGGACTACGAGCAGTACTTC.

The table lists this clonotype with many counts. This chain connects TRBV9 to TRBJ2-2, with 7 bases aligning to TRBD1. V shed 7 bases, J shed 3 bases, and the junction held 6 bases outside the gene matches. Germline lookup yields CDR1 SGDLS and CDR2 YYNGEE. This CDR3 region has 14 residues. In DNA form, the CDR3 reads TGTGCCAGCCAAGGACAGGCCTACACCGGGGAGCTGTTTTTT. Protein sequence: CASQGQAYTGELFF.

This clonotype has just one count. DNA of the CDR3: TGCGCCAGCAGTGAAGTCCGCCTCTACGAGCAGTACTTC. Amino acids: CASSEVRLYEQYF. The chain employs TRBV10-1 and TRBJ2-7; D remains unclear. CDR1 and CDR2 (germline): WNHNN, SYGVQD (reference sequence). V was pared by 3 bases and J by 3 bases, with 9 bases between. The CDR3 is made up of 13 amino acids.

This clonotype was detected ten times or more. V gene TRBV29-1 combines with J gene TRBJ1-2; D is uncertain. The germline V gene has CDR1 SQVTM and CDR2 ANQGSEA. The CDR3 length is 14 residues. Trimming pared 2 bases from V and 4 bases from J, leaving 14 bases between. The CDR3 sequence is CSVEYQAPFYGYTF. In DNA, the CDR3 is TGCAGCGTTGAATACCAGGCCCCTTTCTATGGCTACACCTTC.

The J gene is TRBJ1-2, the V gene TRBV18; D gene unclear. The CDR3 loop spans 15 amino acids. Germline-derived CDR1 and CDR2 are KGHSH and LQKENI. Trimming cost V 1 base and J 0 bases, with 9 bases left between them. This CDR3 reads CASSPQTVANYGYTF. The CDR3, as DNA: TGTGCCAGCTCACCACAAACAGTGGCTAACTATGGCTACACCTTC.

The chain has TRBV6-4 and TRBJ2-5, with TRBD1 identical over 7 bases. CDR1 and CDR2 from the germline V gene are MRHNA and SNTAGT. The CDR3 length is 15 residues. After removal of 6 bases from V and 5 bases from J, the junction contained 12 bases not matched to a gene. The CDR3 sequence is CASRGTTGTAETQYF. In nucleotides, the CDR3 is TGTGCCAGCAGGGGGACGACAGGGACGGCGGAGACCCAGTACTTC.

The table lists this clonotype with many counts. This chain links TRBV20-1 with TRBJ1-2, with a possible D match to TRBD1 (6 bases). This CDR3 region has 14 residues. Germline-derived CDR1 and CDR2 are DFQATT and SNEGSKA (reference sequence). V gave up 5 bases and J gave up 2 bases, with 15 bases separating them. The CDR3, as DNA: TGCAGTGCTCGCGGGACACGGTTAAACTATGGCTACACCTTC. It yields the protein CSARGTRLNYGYTF.

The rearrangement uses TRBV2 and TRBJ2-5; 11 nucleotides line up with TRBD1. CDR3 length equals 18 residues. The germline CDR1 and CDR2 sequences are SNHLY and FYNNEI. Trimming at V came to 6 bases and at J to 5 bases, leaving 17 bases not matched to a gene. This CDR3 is CASSLQGTGGIGEETQYF. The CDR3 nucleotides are TGTGCCAGCAGCCTACAAGGGACAGGGGGGATCGGTGAGGAGACCCAGTACTTC. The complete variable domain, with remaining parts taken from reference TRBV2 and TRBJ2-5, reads EPEVTQTPSHQVTQMGQEVILRCVPISNHLYFYWYRQILGQKVEFLVSFYNNEISEKSEIFDDQFSVERPDGSNFTLKIRSTKLEDSAMYFCASSLQGTGGIGEETQYFGPGTRLLVL.